The entry that follows covers one TCR beta chain sequence. Its specificity is not known. V was trimmed by 8 bases and J by 9 bases, leaving 20 bases between them. Germline CDR1 reads SQVTM; CDR2 reads ANQGSEA. CDR3 length equals 12 residues. The method was immunoSEQ multiplex PCR; TCRdb's version includes in-frame clones alone and lacks a portion of them. Among 230,000 or so clones listed, 65% were seen once. These data originate in a study of shared clonotypes between healthy human individuals. Investigators divided CD4+ cells into CD45RA+ naive and CD45RA-negative memory subsets. Study-wide findings and caveats: Represented genetic and exposure-history diversity was restricted by having few donors. Shared across a few donors were around 4.7% of the naive CD4 clonotypes. What rarefaction showed was incomplete sorted-subset sequencing despite large depth.

The receptor was derived from a man aged 30 to 39 in good health. Material for sequencing was memory CD4+ T cells sorted from blood. Described subset: CD45RA-negative fraction. The chain joins TRBV29-1 to TRBJ2-7; D possibly uses TRBD1 or TRBD2 (5 bases each). Here the CDR3 reads CSFRDGQVGQYF. The CDR3 DNA is TGCAGCTTCCGGGACGGGCAGGTAGGGCAGTACTTC.